A selection of T cell receptor beta chains follows, all from one sample in a study of T cells in Graves' hyperthyroidism and ophthalmopathy. TCRdb processed the multiplex PCR reads anew with MiXCR; each CDR3 protein has one entry. The table includes fewer than 850,000 distinct CDR3 sequences, roughly 17% detected once. Sequencing was carried out using blood. These receptors were taken from a man aged 45 to 65 with Graves' hyperthyroidism. CDR3s include the opening cysteine and the closing phenylalanine or tryptophan. A D gene is named only where the DNA matches it firmly. A row's size may be missing; if present it is once, few, many or a size class.

v_call: TRBV19; d_call: -; j_call: TRBJ1-4; clone_size: few; cdr3_nt: TGTGCCAGTAGTTTCCCGGGACCAAATAATGAAAAACTGTTTTTT; cdr3_aa: CASSFPGPNNEKLFF
v_call: TRBV18; d_call: -; j_call: TRBJ2-1; clone_size: -; cdr3_nt: TGTGCCAGCTCACCACCATGGGGGAGTGGGAACAATGAGCAGTTCTTC; cdr3_aa: CASSPPWGSGNNEQFF
v_call: TRBV10-3; d_call: -; j_call: TRBJ1-1; clone_size: once; cdr3_nt: TGTGCCATCAGTGAGCCTCGACATTCGAACACTGAAGCTTTCTTT; cdr3_aa: CAISEPRHSNTEAFF
v_call: TRBV6-2/TRBV6-3; d_call: -; j_call: TRBJ1-5; clone_size: many; cdr3_nt: TGTGCCAGCAGGCGGAGGAGGGATCAGCCCCAGCATTTT; cdr3_aa: CASRRRRDQPQHF
v_call: TRBV7-9; d_call: TRBD2; j_call: TRBJ2-3; clone_size: many; cdr3_nt: TGTGCCAGCAGCTTATCGCTAGCGGGAGGGCCAGATACGCAGTATTTT; cdr3_aa: CASSLSLAGGPDTQYF
v_call: TRBV11-1; d_call: TRBD2; j_call: TRBJ2-5; clone_size: many; cdr3_nt: TGTGCCAGCAGCTTAGCGACTAGCGGGAGGAGAGAGACCCAGTACTTC; cdr3_aa: CASSLATSGRRETQYF
v_call: TRBV3-1; d_call: -; j_call: TRBJ2-5; clone_size: -; cdr3_nt: TGTGCCAGCAGCCAAGATTTAGCCGGGGGGACCCAGTACTTC; cdr3_aa: CASSQDLAGGTQYF
v_call: TRBV11-1; d_call: TRBD1; j_call: TRBJ2-5; clone_size: many; cdr3_nt: TGTGCCAGCAGCCTCGGACAGGGTGATTGGGAGACCCAGTACTTC; cdr3_aa: CASSLGQGDWETQYF
v_call: TRBV20-1; d_call: TRBD2; j_call: TRBJ2-1; clone_size: many; cdr3_nt: TGCAGTGCTAGACTTTTTGGGAGGGAGAATGAGCAGTTCTTC; cdr3_aa: CSARLFGRENEQFF
v_call: TRBV18; d_call: -; j_call: TRBJ2-3; clone_size: many; cdr3_nt: TGTGCCAGCTCACCCGGAACTAGCACAGATACGCAGTATTTT; cdr3_aa: CASSPGTSTDTQYF
v_call: TRBV28; d_call: -; j_call: TRBJ2-3; clone_size: many; cdr3_nt: TGTGCCAGCACCACGACGACAGATACGCAGTATTTT; cdr3_aa: CASTTTTDTQYF
v_call: TRBV11-2; d_call: -; j_call: TRBJ1-5; clone_size: -; cdr3_nt: TGTGCCAGCAGCTTAGCCCAGGCAGGGCACCAGCCCCAGCATTTT; cdr3_aa: CASSLAQAGHQPQHF
v_call: TRBV28; d_call: TRBD2; j_call: TRBJ2-1; clone_size: many; cdr3_nt: TGTGCCAGCAGTTCGAGACTAGCGGGAGTCCCTTTGGAGCAGTTCTTC; cdr3_aa: CASSSRLAGVPLEQFF
v_call: TRBV19; d_call: -; j_call: TRBJ1-5; clone_size: -; cdr3_nt: TGTGCCAGTAGTATTGGACAGAATCAGCCCCAGCATTTT; cdr3_aa: CASSIGQNQPQHF
v_call: TRBV5-6; d_call: -; j_call: TRBJ1-2; clone_size: many; cdr3_nt: TGTGCCAGCAGCCCATATGAAATTTTAGCTAACTATGGCTACACCTTC; cdr3_aa: CASSPYEILANYGYTF
v_call: TRBV7-2; d_call: -; j_call: TRBJ2-5; clone_size: many; cdr3_nt: TGTGCCAGCAGCTTAGCAGGGGTTATAGGAGAGACCCAGTACTTC; cdr3_aa: CASSLAGVIGETQYF
v_call: TRBV7-9; d_call: -; j_call: TRBJ2-7; clone_size: -; cdr3_nt: TGTGCCAGCAGCTACGACAGGATGTACGAGCAGTACTTC; cdr3_aa: CASSYDRMYEQYF
v_call: TRBV19; d_call: -; j_call: TRBJ1-4; clone_size: -; cdr3_nt: TGTGCCAGTAGTACGGTAGAAGCAACTAATGAAAAACTGTTTTTT; cdr3_aa: CASSTVEATNEKLFF
v_call: TRBV7-2; d_call: TRBD2; j_call: TRBJ2-5; clone_size: many; cdr3_nt: TGTGCCAGCAGCCAGCGGGAGAGGGAGACCCAGTACTTC; cdr3_aa: CASSQRERETQYF
v_call: TRBV10-3; d_call: TRBD1; j_call: TRBJ2-1; clone_size: many; cdr3_nt: TGTGCCATGGGGCGGGACAGGGGGAACAATGAGCAGTTCTTC; cdr3_aa: CAMGRDRGNNEQFF
v_call: TRBV6-2/TRBV6-3; d_call: TRBD1; j_call: TRBJ1-2; clone_size: many; cdr3_nt: TGTGCCAGCAGTTCCGCCGGACAGGGGCAACCTAACTATGGCTACACCTTC; cdr3_aa: CASSSAGQGQPNYGYTF
v_call: TRBV12-3/TRBV12-4; d_call: -; j_call: TRBJ1-4; clone_size: many; cdr3_nt: TGTGCCAGCAGTTTAACGGGGCTCCCTTTAATAACTAATGAAAAACTGTTTTTT; cdr3_aa: CASSLTGLPLITNEKLFF
v_call: TRBV4-2; d_call: -; j_call: TRBJ2-5; clone_size: many; cdr3_nt: TGTGCCAGCAGCCTTGGACGAAGAGGGGGTCAAGAGACCCAGTACTTC; cdr3_aa: CASSLGRRGGQETQYF
v_call: TRBV27; d_call: TRBD2; j_call: TRBJ2-3; clone_size: many; cdr3_nt: TGTGCCAGCAGTTTATCGATATCGGCTAGCGGGTTCACAGATACGCAGTATTTT; cdr3_aa: CASSLSISASGFTDTQYF